The 16 T cell receptor beta chains given below trace back to one sample, sequenced in a study of follicular helper T cells after annual influenza vaccination. Assay: immunoSEQ multiplex PCR; the TCRdb copy retains only in-frame clones and omits some. Among under 12,000 clones listed, around four fifths were seen once. Material: CXCR5- memory CD4+ T cells sorted from blood, obtained 6 weeks after influenza vaccination. The receptors were gathered from an adult who received the influenza vaccine.

V usage is TRBV4-3 and J usage is TRBJ2-2; D remains unclear. This CDR3 spans 15 amino acids. The germline V gene encodes CDR1 LGHNA and CDR2 YSLEER. The V end lost 1 base, the J end lost 5 bases, and 11 bases lay between the germline ends. The CDR3 DNA sequence: TGCGCCAGCAGCCAAGGGGCCACCACAACCGGGGAGCTGTTTTTT. As protein: CASSQGATTTGELFF.

The chain is built from TRBV7-9 and TRBJ1-5; 8 bases are shared with TRBD1. The CDR3 has 15 residues. CDR1 is SEHNR and CDR2 is FQNEAQ in the germline V gene (reference sequence). J lost 2 bases, V lost 4 bases, and 4 bases had no gene match. This chain's CDR3 is CASSSGTGGNQPQHF. The CDR3 bases are TGTGCCAGCAGCTCCGGGACAGGAGGCAATCAGCCCCAGCATTTT.

The chain is built from TRBV9 and TRBJ2-2; the match to TRBD2 covers 7 bases. The CDR3 covers 16 residues. V was pared by 0 bases and J by 6 bases, with 8 bases of the junction left unmatched. The germline CDR1 and CDR2 sequences are SGDLS and YYNGEE. This CDR3 is CASSVGGTTFAGELFF. Here the CDR3 DNA reads TGTGCCAGCAGCGTAGGGGGGACTACCTTTGCCGGGGAGCTGTTTTTT.

The V and J genes are TRBV15 and TRBJ1-4; D gene unclear. The ends were cut back, 1 base at V and 4 bases at J, with 7 bases in the middle. Germline V gives CDR1 LNHNV, CDR2 YYDKDF (reference sequence). This CDR3 region has 14 residues. Here the CDR3 reads CATSRAHSNEKLFF. Here the CDR3 DNA reads TGTGCCACCAGCAGAGCTCACAGTAATGAAAAACTGTTTTTT.

This clone was seen more than once but under ten times. The chain has TRBV9 and TRBJ2-7, with 9 bases matching TRBD1. The CDR3 length is 13 residues. Germline lookup yields CDR1 SGDLS and CDR2 YYNGEE. Unmatched junction bases numbered 4, after V lost 3 bases and J lost 6 bases. CDR3 in amino acids: CASSAGQGSEQYF. The CDR3 DNA is TGTGCCAGCAGCGCTGGACAGGGGAGCGAGCAGTACTTC.

The chain uses TRBV2 and TRBJ2-5, with 7 bases lining up with TRBD2. J lost 5 bases, V lost 6 bases, and 9 bases had no gene match. This CDR3 spans 14 amino acids. Germline CDR1 reads SNHLY; CDR2 reads FYNNEI. The chain's CDR3 is CASRGSSGRETQYF. The CDR3 coding sequence is TGTGCCAGCAGGGGATCTAGCGGTAGGGAGACCCAGTACTTC.

Only a few counts were recorded for this clone. The chain combines TRBV30 with TRBJ1-1; D is unclear. In germline, CDR1 is GTSNPN, CDR2 SVGIG (reference sequence). The V gene lost 0 bases and the J gene lost 3 bases, with 8 bases spanning the gap. The CDR3 is made up of 13 amino acids. DNA for the CDR3: TGTGCCTGGAGTGTAGTCAGCTACACTGAAGCTTTCTTT. Translating it yields CAWSVVSYTEAFF.

This clone occurred a few times. The rearrangement joins TRBV5-1 to TRBJ1-6; TRBD1 might be the D (6 bases). Germline V gene lookup returns CDR1 SGHRS and CDR2 YFSETQ. Deletions cut 4 bases from V and 7 bases from J, with 12 bases between. The CDR3 runs 14 residues. The CDR3 sequence: CASSQGTKNSPLHF. CDR3 sequence (DNA): TGCGCCAGCAGCCAGGGGACGAAAAATTCACCCCTCCACTTT. Full variable domain (outside the CDR3, taken from reference TRBV5-1 and TRBJ1-6): KAGVTQTPRYLIKTRGQQVTLSCSPISGHRSVSWYQQTPGQGLQFLFEYFSETQRNKGNFPGRFSGRQFSNSRSEMNVSTLELGDSALYLCASSQGTKNSPLHFGNGTRLTVT.

This clone has just a few counts. This chain uses TRBV9 with TRBJ1-3; no firm D call. The CDR3 is made up of 15 amino acids. Germline CDR1 is SGDLS and CDR2 is YYNGEE. The V end lost 4 bases, the J end lost 1 base, and 12 bases lay between the germline ends. CDR3 residues: CASSPMSVSGNTIYF. The CDR3 DNA reads TGTGCCAGCAGCCCCATGTCGGTATCTGGAAACACCATATATTTT.

The gene calls are TRBV20-1 and TRBJ1-1; possible D gene TRBD1, 5 bases. Between the trimmed V and J ends, which lost 6 bases and 5 bases, there was a span of 10 bases. Germline values: CDR1 DFQATT, CDR2 SNEGSKA (reference sequence). This CDR3 has 11 amino acids. CDR3 in DNA: TGCAGTGCCACCGGGGGTACTGAAGCTTTCTTT. Protein: CSATGGTEAFF.

The V and J genes are TRBV18 and TRBJ1-3, with D maybe TRBD1 (5 bases). The germline gives CDR1 KGHSH, CDR2 LQKENI. V lost 0 bases and J 0 bases, leaving 12 bases between the germline ends. CDR3 length: 17 amino acids. The CDR3: CASSPPGGESSGNTIYF. CDR3 coding DNA: TGTGCCAGCTCACCACCGGGAGGGGAATCCTCTGGAAACACCATATATTTT.

The chain uses TRBV25-1 and TRBJ2-3; D gene ambiguous. The germline V gene encodes CDR1 MGHDK and CDR2 SYGVNS. Trimming stripped 3 bases from V and 1 base from J, with 14 bases between. There are 16 residues in the CDR3. CDR3 sequence: CASSDPHSPGTDTQYF. In nucleotides, the CDR3 is TGTGCCAGCAGTGATCCGCACAGCCCCGGCACAGATACGCAGTATTTT.

The V and J genes are TRBV18 and TRBJ2-5, with D tentatively TRBD1 or TRBD2 (5 bases each). CDR1 KGHSH and CDR2 LQKENI come from the germline V gene. This CDR3 comprises 14 residues. The ends were cut back, 4 bases at V and 4 bases at J, with 13 bases in the middle. CDR3 sequence reads: CASSQRSGLETQYF. CDR3 nucleotide sequence: TGTGCCAGCTCACAGCGTTCGGGGCTAGAGACCCAGTACTTC. The entire variable domain, with the rest obtained from reference TRBV18 and TRBJ2-5, is as follows: NAGVMQNPRHLVRRRGQEARLRCSPMKGHSHVYWYRQLPEEGLKFMVYLQKENIIDESGMPKERFSAEFPKEGPSILRIQQVVRGDSAAYFCASSQRSGLETQYFGPGTRLLVL.

DNA of the CDR3: TGTGCCATCAGCCCGAGGGGTGGTTCCACTGAAGCTTTCTTT. It codes for CAISPRGGSTEAFF. The chain uses TRBV10-3 and TRBJ1-1; D may be TRBD1 (5 bases). V was pared by 6 bases and J by 4 bases, with 15 bases between. The length of the CDR3 is 14 residues. CDR1 is ENHRY, CDR2 SYGVKD, per germline.

This clone was picked up one time. The chain is built from TRBV28 and TRBJ1-2, with 7 positions matching TRBD1. The CDR3 extends over 13 amino acids. With V trimmed by 8 bases and J by 0 bases, 3 bases remained unmatched. Germline CDR1 MDHEN, CDR2 SYDVKM. CDR3 coding DNA: TGTGCCAGCCGACAGGGCCCTAACTATGGCTACACCTTC. It yields the protein CASRQGPNYGYTF.

J is TRBJ2-2 and V is TRBV5-5; either TRBD1 or TRBD2 may supply D (7 bases each). The V end lost 0 bases, the J end lost 4 bases, and 10 bases lay between the germline ends. This CDR3 comprises 15 residues. Germline assignment: CDR1 SGHKS and CDR2 YYEKEE (reference sequence). The CDR3 loop reads CASSLGRGGTGELFF. CDR3 sequence (DNA): TGTGCCAGCAGCTTGGGCAGGGGGGGCACCGGGGAGCTGTTTTTT.